Listed below are T cell receptor beta chains from one sample, sequenced in a study of blood T cell repertoires in COVID-19. The protocol was immunoSEQ multiplex PCR, while the TCRdb copy is restricted to in-frame clones and leaves out a portion. The sample yields around 250,000 clones, around nine tenths seen once. The specimen was peripheral blood. These receptor sequences come from a woman in her 70s with COVID-19, enrolled during active disease. Each CDR3 is given with its conserved first and last residue. The D gene is left open where the match is weak. Not all rows give a size; the values are once, few, many and, for expanded clones, a class.

>14|TRBV19|TRBD1|TRBJ1-6|once
CASTVGGQGISLHF
TGTGCCAGTACCGTTGGAGGACAGGGAATCTCCCTCCACTTT
>15|TRBV30|.|TRBJ2-7|.
CAWSVNLPGHLEQYF
TGTGCCTGGAGTGTGAACCTCCCGGGACACCTCGAGCAGTACTTC
>17|TRBV27|TRBD2|TRBJ2-2|.
CASSFWLSGTNTGELFF
TGTGCCAGCAGTTTTTGGTTAAGCGGGACGAACACCGGGGAGCTGTTTTTT
>16|TRBV21-1|.|TRBJ2-5|.
CASSPSLAGKGETQYF
TGTGCCAGCAGCCCCAGTTTAGCGGGTAAAGGAGAGACCCAGTACTTC
>12|TRBV2|.|TRBJ1-2|.
CASSAQGYGYTF
TGTGCCAGCAGTGCTCAGGGCTATGGCTACACCTTC
>14|TRBV28|TRBD2|TRBJ2-1|.
CASRSTSGDNEQFF
TGTGCCAGCAGATCGACTAGCGGAGACAATGAGCAGTTCTTC
>15|TRBV5-4|.|TRBJ2-7|.
CASSAGGGWTGEQYF
TGTGCCAGCAGTGCAGGGGGAGGCTGGACGGGCGAGCAGTACTTC
>14|TRBV6-5|TRBD2|TRBJ2-7|once
CASSRLAETYEQYF
TGTGCCAGCAGCAGACTAGCGGAAACCTACGAGCAGTACTTC
>15|TRBV11-1|TRBD2|TRBJ2-7|once
CASSPGLAGAHEQYF
TGTGCCAGCAGCCCAGGACTAGCGGGAGCCCACGAGCAGTACTTC
>15|TRBV7-2|.|TRBJ2-1|.
CASSLVLAAHNEQFF
TGTGCCAGCAGCTTAGTTCTAGCAGCCCACAATGAGCAGTTCTTC
>15|TRBV6-2/TRBV6-3|.|TRBJ1-5|.
CASSYSRQINQPQHF
TGTGCCAGCAGTTACTCGAGGCAGATAAATCAGCCCCAGCATTTT
>14|TRBV6-5|.|TRBJ1-2|once
CASSRTTGNYGYTF
TGTGCCAGCAGCCGCACGACAGGAAACTATGGCTACACCTTC
>14|TRBV4-2|.|TRBJ2-1|.
CASSLAGNYNEQFF
TGTGCCAGCAGCCTCGCGGGAAACTACAATGAGCAGTTCTTC
>16|TRBV4-1|.|TRBJ2-5|.
CASSQAGQLFQETQYF
TGCGCCAGCAGCCAGGCGGGACAGCTCTTCCAAGAGACCCAGTACTTC
>13|TRBV29-1|.|TRBJ1-1|.
CSVRMGEATEAFF
TGCAGCGTCCGCATGGGGGAGGCCACTGAAGCTTTCTTT
>16|TRBV11-3|TRBD2|TRBJ2-3|.
CASSWLAGGFTDTQYF
TGTGCCAGCAGCTGGCTAGCGGGGGGTTTCACAGATACGCAGTATTTT
>16|TRBV6-1|TRBD2|TRBJ2-7|.
CASSARTSGRPYEQYF
TGTGCCAGCAGTGCCCGGACTAGCGGGAGACCCTACGAGCAGTACTTC
>11|TRBV28|.|TRBJ2-7|few
CASRELVEQYF
TGTGCCAGCAGAGAACTAGTCGAGCAGTACTTC
>14|TRBV20-1|.|TRBJ2-1|many
CSASSRYSYNEQFF
TGCAGTGCTAGTTCGCGGTACTCCTACAATGAGCAGTTCTTC
>17|TRBV18|TRBD1|TRBJ1-4|few
CASSPRTGLATNEKLFF
TGTGCCAGCTCACCCCGGACAGGGCTTGCAACTAATGAAAAACTGTTTTTT
>16|TRBV5-4|.|TRBJ2-5|once
CASSPEILTVQETQYF
TGTGCCAGCAGCCCCGAAATCCTGACAGTCCAAGAGACCCAGTACTTC
>14|TRBV9|TRBD1|TRBJ1-2|once
CASSPGQGSFGYTF
TGTGCCAGCAGCCCGGGACAGGGAAGTTTTGGCTACACCTTC
>12|TRBV29-1|TRBD1|TRBJ1-5|.
CSAGQLNQPQHF
TGCAGCGCGGGACAGCTCAATCAGCCCCAGCATTTT
>16|TRBV28|.|TRBJ2-3|.
CASSLYRQGGADTQYF
TGTGCCAGCAGTTTATATCGACAGGGAGGCGCAGATACGCAGTATTTT
>13|TRBV6-5|.|TRBJ1-2|.
CASSYSASYGYTF
TGTGCCAGCAGTTACTCCGCCAGCTATGGCTACACCTTC
>13|TRBV11-2|.|TRBJ2-1|.
CASSLPSLNEQFF
TGTGCCAGCAGCTTACCCAGTCTCAATGAGCAGTTCTTC
>13|TRBV14|.|TRBJ1-2|.
CASSQLGGSGYTF
TGTGCCAGCAGCCAACTGGGCGGGAGCGGCTACACCTTC